Listed below are T cell receptor beta chains from one sample, sequenced in a study of T-cell memory formation after mild COVID-19. One entry per CDR3 protein, called by TCRdb with MiXCR from the 5' RACE reads. The data contain around 310,000 distinct CDR3 sequences, 13% to 15% of them seen just once; the ten biggest clones take up around 20%. The sample was PBMCs or a T cell subset sorted from them (not recorded which). These receptors originate from a man younger than 35 who had mild COVID-19 (a few samples of this study predate the infection). Cell type and time point are not known. Both conserved end residues are part of each CDR3. D genes are given only for firm matches. Clone sizes are given selectively: once, few, many, or a class where the clone is expanded.

j_call v_call d_call clone_size cdr3_nt cdr3_aa
TRBJ2-7 TRBV6-6 . . TGTGCCAGCACCATCGCAGGGGTCAACGAGCAGTACTTC CASTIAGVNEQYF
TRBJ1-4 TRBV25-1 . . TGTGCCAGCAGCCTAAAGGGAAAACTGTTTTTT CASSLKGKLFF
TRBJ2-3 TRBV9 . . TGTGCCAGCACCAGGGGGGGATCGGGAGATACGCAGTATTTT CASTRGGSGDTQYF
TRBJ1-1 TRBV6-6 TRBD1 . TGTGCCAGCAGCAGACAGGGACAGGGGAACACTGAAGCTTTCTTT CASSRQGQGNTEAFF
TRBJ1-4 TRBV7-9 TRBD1 few TGTGCCAGCAGCCCATCATTAGGGGGCGGAAAACTGTTTTTT CASSPSLGGGKLFF
TRBJ2-1 TRBV20-1 . few TGCAGTGCTAGAGCCCCCGGCAGGGTGAATGAGCAGTTCTTC CSARAPGRVNEQFF
TRBJ2-1 TRBV28 . few TGTGCCAGCAATGAAGGTTCCGGGAATGAGCAGTTCTTC CASNEGSGNEQFF
TRBJ1-2 TRBV19 . few TGTGCCAGTAGTATAGGGGGGCCTGGCTACACCTTC CASSIGGPGYTF
TRBJ2-2 TRBV12-3/TRBV12-4 . many TGTGCCAGCAGTTTATCGTCCAGGACCGGGGAGCTGTTTTTT CASSLSSRTGELFF
TRBJ2-3 TRBV7-9 . few TGTGCCACCGGGCCGGCGCGTTTTGGGCAGTATTTT CATGPARFGQYF
TRBJ2-3 TRBV19 . many TGTGCCAGTAGCTCGAGGACAGATACGCAGTATTTT CASSSRTDTQYF
TRBJ2-2 TRBV7-9 . . TGTGCCAGCAGCTCCCTAGGGTCCTGGGTCACCGGGGAGCTGTTTTTT CASSSLGSWVTGELFF
TRBJ1-2 TRBV7-2 . few TGTGCCAGCAGCCCGAATTTTAGCTACACCTTC CASSPNFSYTF
TRBJ2-6 TRBV27 . . TGTGCCAGCACCACCCGGGCTGGGGCCAACGTCCTGACTTTC CASTTRAGANVLTF
TRBJ1-1 TRBV7-9 . few TGTGCCAGCAGTGACATACCGAACACTGAAGCTTTCTTT CASSDIPNTEAFF
TRBJ1-2 TRBV12-3/TRBV12-4 . many TGTGCCAGCAGTCCCTTGACGGGGGCAGGCTACACCTTC CASSPLTGAGYTF
TRBJ1-1 TRBV12-3/TRBV12-4 . . TGTGCCAGCAGTTTGCCGGAAATCTCTGAAGCTTTCTTT CASSLPEISEAFF
TRBJ1-4 TRBV7-2 . few TGTGCCAGCAGCCCAGCTTTAAGTGGCGAAAAACTGTTTTTT CASSPALSGEKLFF
TRBJ2-1 TRBV20-1 . few TGCAGTGCTATGACCACAGGGAATGAGCAGTTCTTC CSAMTTGNEQFF
TRBJ1-2 TRBV20-1 . few TGCAGTGCTAGAGGCGGGACTGACTATGGCTACACCTTC CSARGGTDYGYTF
TRBJ1-6 TRBV27 TRBD1 few TGTGCCAGCAGTTGGGACAGGGGAAATTCACCCCTCCACTTT CASSWDRGNSPLHF
TRBJ2-1 TRBV5-1 TRBD1 . TGCGCCAGCAGCTTCAACCGGGACCAGGGGGATGAGCAGTTCTTC CASSFNRDQGDEQFF
TRBJ2-2 TRBV4-2 TRBD1 . TGTGCCAGCAGATTTTGGACAGGGGTAACCGGGGAGCTGTTTTTT CASRFWTGVTGELFF
TRBJ1-6 TRBV7-2 . few TGTGCCAGCAGCTTAACAGCAGGGCCGTATAATTCACCCCTCCACTTT CASSLTAGPYNSPLHF
TRBJ1-3 TRBV7-3 TRBD1 . TGTGCCAGCAGCTCCCCAGGGGGTAGCTCTGGAAACACCATATATTTT CASSSPGGSSGNTIYF
TRBJ2-1 TRBV3-1 . few TGTGCCAGCAGCCAAGGCATTAGCCACAACAATGAGCAGTTCTTC CASSQGISHNNEQFF
TRBJ1-6 TRBV20-1 TRBD1 few TGCAGTGCAACGACAGGGAGAAATTCACCCCTCCACTTT CSATTGRNSPLHF
TRBJ1-1 TRBV5-4 . few TGTGCCAGCAGCCCACAGGCGGGTATGAACACTGAAGCTTTCTTT CASSPQAGMNTEAFF
TRBJ2-2 TRBV5-5 . few TGTGCCAGCAGCTTGGAGGGGACGGTCAACACCGGGGAGCTGTTTTTT CASSLEGTVNTGELFF
TRBJ2-1 TRBV15 . few TGTGCCACCAGCAGAGGCACGGAGGGCTCCTACAATGAGCAGTTCTTC CATSRGTEGSYNEQFF
TRBJ2-1 TRBV7-3 TRBD1 few TGTGCCAGCAGCCTCCGGGACAGTCCCTACAATGAGCAGTTCTTC CASSLRDSPYNEQFF
TRBJ2-5 TRBV11-3 . . TGTGCCAGCAGCTTAAGGGTTACCGAGACCCAGTACTTC CASSLRVTETQYF
TRBJ2-2 TRBV10-3 . many TGTGCCATCAGGGGCCAGGGTGGCGGGGAGCTGTTTTTT CAIRGQGGGELFF
TRBJ2-1 TRBV5-6 TRBD1 few TGTGCCAGCCCGCCGGGACAGCACAATGAGCAGTTCTTC CASPPGQHNEQFF
TRBJ1-1 TRBV28 . once TGTGCCAGCAGCCTGAGGGGAGCCTATGAAGCTTTCTTT CASSLRGAYEAFF
TRBJ1-2 TRBV5-1 . few TGCGCCAGCAGCCCCCAGGGGTCCTGGTCATCTGGCTACACCTTC CASSPQGSWSSGYTF
TRBJ1-3 TRBV7-2 . few TGTGCCAGCAGCTTATATCCCGCCAGCTCTGGAAACACCATATATTTT CASSLYPASSGNTIYF
TRBJ1-1 TRBV4-1 . few TGCGCCAGCAGCCAAGAGTGGACAGCTAACACTGAAGCTTTCTTT CASSQEWTANTEAFF
TRBJ2-5 TRBV5-1 TRBD1 . TGCGCCAGCAGCTTGGTAGGACAGGTTCAAGAGACCCAGTACTTC CASSLVGQVQETQYF
TRBJ2-1 TRBV18 . many TGTGCCAGCTCGCAAGAGAATGAGCAGTTCTTC CASSQENEQFF
TRBJ2-1 TRBV5-1 TRBD1 . TGCGCCAGCAGCATCCGGGACAGGGGTGGTGAGCAGTTCTTC CASSIRDRGGEQFF
TRBJ2-3 TRBV4-3 . . TGCGCCAGCAGCCAAGATACTAGTCAAACGCAGTATTTT CASSQDTSQTQYF
TRBJ2-5 TRBV18 . . TGTGCCAGCTCACTCGAACTAACAGCACAGCGTTTTAAGGAGACCCAGTACTTC CASSLELTAQRFKETQYF
TRBJ2-1 TRBV24-1 . few TGTGCCACCAGTGATTACAACAGGCACAATGAGCAGTTCTTC CATSDYNRHNEQFF
TRBJ1-6 TRBV20-1 . . TGCAGTGCTAGAGAGGAGAGCTCCTATAATTCACCCCTCCACTTT CSAREESSYNSPLHF
TRBJ2-7 TRBV6-4 TRBD1 . TGTGCCAGCAGTGGGACAGGCGTATACTTC CASSGTGVYF
TRBJ2-3 TRBV12-3/TRBV12-4 TRBD2 . TGTGCCAGCGTGCGGGGGGCCGCAGATACGCAGTATTTT CASVRGAADTQYF
TRBJ1-2 TRBV20-1 . . TGCAGTGCCCTCCGTACAGGGACTAACTATGGCTACACCTTC CSALRTGTNYGYTF
TRBJ1-6 TRBV27 . . TGTGCCAGCAGGGAGCTTAATTCACCCCTCCACTTT CASRELNSPLHF
TRBJ1-1 TRBV7-9 . . TGTGCCAGCAGCGCCTTCGGCGGGGAAGCTTTCTTT CASSAFGGEAFF
TRBJ2-3 TRBV3-1 TRBD2 . TGTGCCAGCAGCCGAGCGGGGGGAGATACGCAGTATTTT CASSRAGGDTQYF
TRBJ2-7 TRBV7-8 . few TGTGCCAGCAACTTAGGTCGTATCGAGCAGTACTTC CASNLGRIEQYF
TRBJ2-1 TRBV25-1 . few TGTGCCAGCAGTGATTACGGACAGTACAATGAGCAGTTCTTC CASSDYGQYNEQFF
TRBJ2-3 TRBV6-2/TRBV6-3 . few TGTGCCAGCAGTTACTCTGGGATCCGGAGGCAGTATTTT CASSYSGIRRQYF